Listed below are T cell receptor beta chains from one sample, sequenced in a study of OX40 agonist ivuxolimab in advanced cancers. TCRdb's copy holds only in-frame clones and misses some; the assay was immunoSEQ multiplex PCR. The sample lists some 14,000 clones, about four fifths occurring once. Sequenced here: CD4+ or CD8+ T cells sorted from blood, sampled in a trial of the OX40 agonist ivuxolimab. The receptor set was obtained from an adult with an advanced solid tumor such as melanoma, head and neck, liver or kidney cancer. Both conserved end residues are part of each CDR3. Fields, in order: D gene, J gene, clone size, V gene, CDR3 protein, CDR3 DNA. A D gene is named only where the DNA matches it firmly. Where a row states a size, it is once, few, many or the class of an expanded clone; other rows omit it.

>-|TRBJ2-3|-|TRBV4-1
CASSQGTASTDTQYF
TGCGCCAGCAGCCAAGGGACGGCAAGCACAGATACGCAGTATTTT
>-|TRBJ2-5|-|TRBV29-1
CSVDMGETQYF
TGCAGCGTTGACATGGGGGAGACCCAGTACTTC
>-|TRBJ2-3|-|TRBV2
CASLGETDTQYF
TGTGCCAGCTTAGGGGAGACAGATACGCAGTATTTT
>TRBD1|TRBJ2-3|once|TRBV7-9
CASSPQGASTDTQYF
TGTGCCAGCAGCCCACAGGGGGCTAGCACAGATACGCAGTATTTT
>TRBD1|TRBJ2-1|-|TRBV7-8
CASSYDRGRNEQFF
TGTGCCAGCAGCTATGACAGGGGGCGGAATGAGCAGTTCTTC
>-|TRBJ1-2|-|TRBV21-1
CASSKTPRDTNYGYTF
TGTGCCAGCAGCAAAACGCCCAGGGACACAAACTATGGCTACACCTTC
>TRBD2|TRBJ2-7|few|TRBV9
CASSPYVAGEQYF
TGTGCCAGCAGCCCGTACGTAGCGGGCGAGCAGTACTTC
>-|TRBJ2-1|-|TRBV7-2
CASSLGLSANEQFF
TGTGCCAGCAGCTTAGGACTAAGTGCCAATGAGCAGTTCTTC
>-|TRBJ2-7|-|TRBV6-1
CASRRTAGADEQYF
TGTGCCAGCAGACGGACCGCAGGGGCGGACGAGCAGTACTTC
>-|TRBJ1-2|-|TRBV7-3
CASSLRLPYGYTF
TGTGCCAGCAGCTTACGGCTACCCTATGGCTACACCTTC
>TRBD2|TRBJ2-3|-|TRBV2
CALAGELSTDTQYF
TGTGCCCTAGCGGGGGAACTAAGCACAGATACGCAGTATTTT
>-|TRBJ1-1|few|TRBV6-1
CASSNTEAFF
TGTGCCAGCAGTAATACTGAAGCTTTCTTT
>TRBD1|TRBJ1-1|-|TRBV18
CASSPTTGGPMNTEAFF
TGTGCCAGCTCTCCGACGACAGGGGGCCCAATGAACACTGAAGCTTTCTTT
>-|TRBJ1-1|-|TRBV9
CASSVVGIIVKAFF
TGTGCCAGCAGCGTAGTTGGGATTATCGTAAAAGCTTTCTTT
>-|TRBJ2-1|few|TRBV11-3
CASSLEGTGIYNEQFF
TGTGCCAGCAGCTTAGAAGGGACTGGCATATACAATGAGCAGTTCTTC
>TRBD1|TRBJ2-1|-|TRBV13
CASSPGDRQYNEQFF
TGTGCCAGCAGCCCCGGGGACAGGCAATACAATGAGCAGTTCTTC
>-|TRBJ2-7|-|TRBV29-1
CSVEGTSYEQYF
TGCAGCGTTGAAGGGACTTCCTACGAGCAGTACTTC
>-|TRBJ2-3|-|TRBV27
CASSLSLANTQYF
TGTGCCAGCAGTTTAAGCCTTGCTAATACGCAGTATTTT
>-|TRBJ2-7|-|TRBV7-9
CASGQSYEQYF
TGTGCCAGTGGACAGTCCTACGAGCAGTACTTC
>-|TRBJ1-5|-|TRBV18
CASSPGAGDSQPQHF
TGTGCCAGCTCACCAGGGGCAGGGGATAGCCAGCCCCAGCATTTT
>TRBD1|TRBJ2-5|-|TRBV6-6
CASSRTGGRETQYF
TGTGCCAGCAGTCGAACAGGGGGACGAGAGACCCAGTACTTC
>-|TRBJ2-3|-|TRBV6-5
CASSYSPDSTDTQYF
TGTGCCAGCAGTTACTCCCCTGATAGCACAGATACGCAGTATTTT
>TRBD1|TRBJ2-3|-|TRBV7-9
CASSPQSPDRVSTDTQYF
TGTGCCAGCAGCCCACAATCCCCTGACAGGGTATCCACAGATACGCAGTATTTT
>TRBD2|TRBJ2-1|-|TRBV9
CASSAESGGPSDEQFF
TGTGCCAGCAGCGCAGAGAGCGGGGGGCCTTCGGATGAGCAGTTCTTC
>-|TRBJ1-2|-|TRBV2
CASRKEGGNYGYTF
TGTGCCAGCAGAAAGGAGGGCGGCAACTATGGCTACACCTTC
>-|TRBJ1-5|few|TRBV30
CAWSVLQQPQHF
TGTGCCTGGAGTGTACTTCAGCAGCCCCAGCATTTT
>TRBD1|TRBJ2-7|-|TRBV2
CASSAGQGRGEQYF
TGTGCCAGCAGTGCCGGACAGGGGAGAGGCGAGCAGTACTTC
>TRBD2|TRBJ2-1|few|TRBV11-3
CASSLSGDPYNEQFF
TGTGCCAGCAGCTTGAGCGGGGATCCCTACAATGAGCAGTTCTTC
>TRBD2|TRBJ2-7|-|TRBV27
CASSSSSGGSEQYF
TGTGCCAGCAGTTCCTCTAGCGGGGGCTCCGAGCAGTACTTC
>TRBD2|TRBJ2-1|-|TRBV27
CASSLTSGRSYNEQFF
TGTGCCAGCAGTCTCACTAGCGGGAGGTCCTACAATGAGCAGTTCTTC
>-|TRBJ1-1|-|TRBV6-5
CASSYSTGGGTEAFF
TGTGCCAGCAGTTACTCGACGGGGGGTGGGACTGAAGCTTTCTTT
>TRBD1|TRBJ2-1|-|TRBV29-1
CSSTGGPHNEQFF
TGCAGCTCAACAGGGGGGCCTCACAATGAGCAGTTCTTC